This T cell receptor beta chain was identified during a study of blood T cell repertoires in COVID-19. Membership in each cohort depended on participant-reported clinical history. This clone was counted once. The CDR3 length is 11 residues. The germline V gene has CDR1 DFQATT and CDR2 SNEGSKA (reference sequence). TCRdb's table, derived via immunoSEQ multiplex PCR, lists solely in-frame clones and lacks some. The sample has fewer than 200,000 clones; about 88% are singletons. The V call is TRBV20-1, the J call TRBJ2-7; 7 positions agree with TRBD2. The sample consisted of PBMCs or T cells enriched from blood (not recorded which). This receptor was taken from a man between 45 and 60 years old who had recovered from COVID-19. This chain's CDR3 is CKAGTSYEQYF. CDR3 DNA: TGCAAAGCGGGGACCTCCTACGAGCAGTACTTC.